A single sample gave rise to the 16 T cell receptor beta chains below, sequenced in a study of T cell responses to AZD1222 COVID-19 vaccine. The table came from immunoSEQ multiplex PCR; TCRdb's copy has only in-frame clones and leaves some out. The table includes 100,000 to 130,000 clones, roughly 90% detected once. Material: peripheral blood, obtained on day 0 of AZD1222 vaccination. The receptors shown here come from an adult in good health.

This chain connects TRBV5-1 to TRBJ2-2; 10 positions agree with TRBD2. The V gene's germline CDR1 is SGHRS and CDR2 YFSETQ. V dropped 3 bases and J dropped 1; count of bases not matched to a gene: 3. CDR3 length equals 16 residues. In nucleotides, the CDR3 is TGCGCCAGCAGCTCCTTAGCGGGAGGGAACACCGGGGAGCTGTTTTTT. This gives the protein CASSSLAGGNTGELFF.

The V call is TRBV5-4, the J call TRBJ2-7, with a weak D call TRBD2 (6 bases). V lost 4 bases to trimming and J lost 5 bases, with 13 bases between them. Germline V gives CDR1 SGHNT, CDR2 YYREEE (reference sequence). This CDR3 region has 13 residues. CDR3 sequence (DNA): TGTGCCAGCAGCGCCCGCGGGGCCCACGAGCAGTACTTC. It specifies CASSARGAHEQYF. Complete variable domain (other parts from reference TRBV5-4 and TRBJ2-7): ETGVTQSPTHLIKTRGQQVTLRCSSQSGHNTVSWYQQALGQGPQFIFQYYREEENGRGNFPPRFSGLQFPNYSSELNVNALELDDSALYLCASSARGAHEQYFGPGTRLTVT.

In the case of this clone: The same CDR3 arises from other DNA sequences in this sample as well. V usage is TRBV5-5 and J usage is TRBJ2-1; perhaps TRBD2 as D (6 bases). Trimming took 1 base from V and 3 from J, leaving 8 bases between them. Germline values: CDR1 SGHKS, CDR2 YYEKEE (reference sequence). This CDR3 has 14 residues. CDR3 sequence reads: CASSLSSVYNEQFF. CDR3 in DNA: TGTGCCAGCAGCTTGTCTAGCGTCTACAATGAGCAGTTCTTC.

The chain combines TRBV7-2 with TRBJ2-4, with 8 positions matching TRBD2. The CDR3 contains 16 residues. V shed 0 bases and J 3 bases; nucleotides not matched to a gene: 4. Germline CDR1 is SGHTA and CDR2 is FQGNSA. For the CDR3, the DNA is TGTGCCAGCAGCTTAGCGGCGGGAGGAGGCAAAAACATTCAGTACTTC. This sequence encodes CASSLAAGGGKNIQYF.

The CDR3 spells CASSLTGQGNEKLFF. The CDR3 DNA follows: TGTGCCAGCAGTTTAACGGGACAGGGGAATGAAAAACTGTTTTTT. The rearrangement joins TRBV28 to TRBJ1-4; 10 positions agree with TRBD1. The V gene's germline CDR1 is MDHEN and CDR2 SYDVKM. V was clipped by 2 bases and J by 5 bases; unmatched bases: 2. CDR3 length equals 15 residues.

V and J are TRBV5-5 and TRBJ1-1; TRBD1 is a possible D gene (6 bases). The V and J ends lost 0 bases and 1 base respectively, with 13 bases between them. Germline V gives CDR1 SGHKS, CDR2 YYEKEE (reference sequence). There are 16 residues in the CDR3. DNA of the CDR3: TGTGCCAGCAGCTTGGGCCGAGGGGGGGCGAACACTGAAGCTTTCTTT. Amino acid sequence: CASSLGRGGANTEAFF.

The chain couples TRBV28 to TRBJ1-6; 9 bases fit TRBD1. The CDR3 has 16 amino acids. After removal of 6 bases from V and 6 bases from J, the junction contained 9 bases not matched to a gene. The germline gives CDR1 MDHEN, CDR2 SYDVKM. DNA for the CDR3: TGTGCCAGCAGCTTGACCGGGACAGGGCGTAATTCACCCCTCCACTTT. Its translation is CASSLTGTGRNSPLHF.

The genes are TRBV18 and TRBJ2-1, with TRBD1 as a possible D gene (5 bases). The CDR3 extends over 16 amino acids. CDR1 is KGHSH and CDR2 is LQKENI in the germline V gene. V was clipped by 5 bases and J by 3 bases, with 17 bases between them. CDR3 sequence: CASSMLPQGIYNEQFF. CDR3 coding DNA: TGTGCCAGCTCAATGTTGCCGCAGGGAATCTACAATGAGCAGTTCTTC.

This chain links TRBV5-6 with TRBJ2-7; D may be TRBD2 (5 bases). The CDR3 covers 15 residues. V was pared by 4 bases and J by 3 bases, with 17 bases between. The germline V gene has CDR1 SGHDT and CDR2 YYEEEE. The CDR3 DNA follows: TGTGCCAGCAGCCTAGGTATTGTGGGAGACTACGAGCAGTACTTC. Residues: CASSLGIVGDYEQYF. Complete variable domain (other parts from reference TRBV5-6 and TRBJ2-7): DAGVTQSPTHLIKTRGQQVTLRCSPKSGHDTVSWYQQALGQGPQFIFQYYEEEERQRGNFPDRFSGHQFPNYSSELNVNALLLGDSALYLCASSLGIVGDYEQYFGPGTRLTVT.

Comment on this clone: The germline gene is not matched at one end of the junction; a read error may be the cause. This chain joins TRBV7-7 and TRBJ1-1; D remains ambiguous. Germline-derived CDR1 and CDR2 are SSHAT and FNYEAQ (reference sequence). The CDR3 has 14 residues. The CDR3 DNA is TGTGCTAGCAGCCCAGGTGGAGTTGGCACTGAAGCTTTCTTT. This translates into CASSPGGVGTEAFF. The complete variable domain, with remaining parts taken from reference TRBV7-7 and TRBJ1-1, reads GAGVSQSPRYKVTKRGQDVTLRCDPISSHATLYWYQQALGQGPEFLTYFNYEAQPDKSGLPSDRFSAERPEGSISTLTIQRTEQRDSAMYRCASSPGGVGTEAFFGQGTRLTVV.

This sequence joins TRBV15 and TRBJ2-1, with 10 nucleotides matching TRBD1. The CDR3 is 17 amino acids. The V gene's germline CDR1 is LNHNV and CDR2 YYDKDF (reference sequence). Trimming took 0 bases from V and 6 from J; bases not matched to a gene: 8. The DNA for the CDR3 is TGTGCCACCAGCAGAGATGGGGGACAGGGGATATTCAATGAGCAGTTCTTC. Its protein product is CATSRDGGQGIFNEQFF.

V is TRBV28 and J is TRBJ2-7, with D possibly matching TRBD2 (6 bases). Trimming removed 4 bases from V and 4 bases from J, with 17 bases in between. This CDR3 has 15 residues. The germline CDR1 and CDR2 sequences are MDHEN and SYDVKM. This CDR3 is CASSSLGGSHYEQYF. For the CDR3, the DNA is TGTGCCAGCAGTTCCCTCGGGGGTTCCCATTACGAGCAGTACTTC.

This clone was recorded only once. The sample contains more than one DNA sequence encoding this CDR3. The V gene is TRBV28, the J gene TRBJ1-2; no definite D call. V was shortened by 2 bases and J by 5 bases, with 9 bases between the two germline ends. The CDR3 is 13 amino acids. The germline V gene encodes CDR1 MDHEN and CDR2 SYDVKM. CDR3: CASSLRERYGYTF. For the CDR3, the DNA is TGTGCCAGCAGTTTACGGGAGAGGTATGGCTACACCTTC.

This clone has only one observation. The chain joins TRBV3-1 (or the pseudogene TRBV3-2) to TRBJ2-7, with D perhaps matching TRBD2 (5 bases). The ends were cut back, 4 bases at V and 0 bases at J, with 10 bases in the middle. Looked up from germline, CDR1 is LGHDT and CDR2 is YNNKEL (reference sequence). The CDR3 runs 14 residues. As DNA, the CDR3 is TGTGCCAGCAGCCCACGCGACTACTCCTACGAGCAGTACTTC. Amino acid sequence: CASSPRDYSYEQYF.

This clone is classed as medium-sized. The chain recombines TRBV28 with TRBJ2-7, with 8 nucleotides matching TRBD2. Germline V lookup: CDR1 MDHEN, CDR2 SYDVKM. Losses at the gene ends were 4 bases for V and 3 bases for J; bases not matched to a gene: 11. There are 16 residues in the CDR3. The CDR3 nucleotides are TGTGCCAGCAGTTCCCGAGCGGGAGAAATTGGCTACGAGCAGTACTTC. This codes for CASSSRAGEIGYEQYF.

The V and J genes are TRBV3-1 (or the pseudogene TRBV3-2) and TRBJ1-4, with a weak D call TRBD1 (5 bases). V was shortened by 1 base and J by 8 bases, with 17 bases between the two germline ends. This CDR3 has 16 amino acids. Germline CDR1 LGHDT, CDR2 YNNKEL (reference sequence). CDR3 protein: CASSQGSRGSGEKLFF. CDR3 sequence (DNA): TGTGCCAGCAGCCAAGGTTCGCGGGGGTCAGGGGAAAAACTGTTTTTT.